This T cell receptor beta chain stems from a study of control samples from healthy donors and cancer patients. The germline V gene encodes CDR1 SQVTM and CDR2 ANQGSEA. Trimming at V came to 5 bases and at J to 3 bases, leaving 7 bases not matched to a gene. The CDR3 is made up of 14 amino acids. The method was immunoSEQ multiplex PCR; TCRdb's version includes in-frame clones alone and lacks a portion of them. The data contain 150,000 to 200,000 clones, 90% to 95% of them seen just once; the ten biggest clones take up more than 1.1%. The sequence derives from a man between 18 and 35 years old in good health. The chain couples TRBV29-1 to TRBJ1-1; 9 positions match TRBD1. The specimen sequenced was blood. This CDR3 reads CSVTRDREDTEAFF. For the CDR3, the DNA is TGCAGCGTTACGCGGGACAGGGAAGACACTGAAGCTTTCTTT. Together with reference TRBV29-1 and TRBJ1-1, the CDR3 gives the full variable domain: SAVISQKPSRDICQRGTSLTIQCQVDSQVTMMFWYRQQPGQSLTLIATANQGSEATYESGFVIDKFPISRPNLTFSTLTVSNMSPEDSSIYLCSVTRDREDTEAFFGQGTRLTVV.